Each of the 26 T cell receptor beta chains below was sequenced from the same sample in a study of OX40 agonist ivuxolimab in advanced cancers. This table comes from immunoSEQ multiplex PCR, and its TCRdb copy is limited to in-frame clones, with some not included. Of about 50,000 clones listed, 90% to 95% are singletons. Material: CD4+ or CD8+ T cells sorted from blood, obtained in a trial of the OX40 agonist ivuxolimab. The receptors originated from an adult with an advanced solid tumor such as melanoma, head and neck, liver or kidney cancer.

The chain carries TRBV27 and TRBJ1-5; D unresolved. This CDR3 region has 16 residues. In germline, CDR1 is MNHEY, CDR2 SMNVEV (reference sequence). Trimming pared 2 bases from V and 0 bases from J, leaving 11 bases between. In DNA form, the CDR3 reads TGTGCCAGCAGTTTAGGTTGGGGAGATAGCAATCAGCCCCAGCATTTT. This encodes CASSLGWGDSNQPQHF.

This clone was counted once. The chain couples TRBV7-2 to TRBJ2-3; tentatively, D is TRBD2 (5 bases). Deletions cut 5 bases from V and 4 bases from J, with 13 bases between. CDR3 length equals 14 residues. Germline CDR1 reads SGHTA; CDR2 reads FQGNSA. The CDR3 bases are TGTGCCAGCAGCCGGGCCCTCGGGGCAGATACGCAGTATTTT. Translating gives CASSRALGADTQYF. The whole variable domain, filled in from reference TRBV7-2 and TRBJ2-3, reads GAGVSQSPSNKVTEKGKDVELRCDPISGHTALYWYRQSLGQGLEFLIYFQGNSAPDKSGLPSDRFSAERTGGSVSTLTIQRTQQEDSAVYLCASSRALGADTQYFGPGTRLTVL.

V usage is TRBV7-9 and J usage is TRBJ1-1; maybe TRBD1 (6 bases). Germline V gene data show CDR1 as SEHNR and CDR2 as FQNEAQ (reference sequence). This CDR3 has 16 amino acids. V was clipped by 1 base and J by 5 bases, with 17 bases between them. The CDR3 protein is CASSLGPGESGTEAFF. The CDR3 DNA reads TGTGCCAGCAGCTTAGGGCCAGGGGAATCTGGTACTGAAGCTTTCTTT.

The rearrangement links TRBV19 to TRBJ2-7; D remains ambiguous. CDR3 length: 13 amino acids. Germline values: CDR1 LNHDA, CDR2 SQIVND (reference sequence). Trimming shortened V by 5 bases and J by 2 bases, and 10 bases separated the two germline ends. CDR3 sequence (DNA): TGTGCCAGTAGTGGCTTAGGGACCTACGAGCAGTACTTC. Protein: CASSGLGTYEQYF.

The chain carries TRBV6-5 and TRBJ1-2, with D possibly TRBD1 on 5 matching bases. V lost 0 bases and J lost 7, with 12 bases in between. The CDR3 has 14 amino acids. Germline CDR1 is MNHEY and CDR2 is SVGAGI. The CDR3 region has the DNA TGTGCCAGCAGTTACTCGAAGCCACAGGCTGGCTACACCTTC. Amino acid sequence: CASSYSKPQAGYTF.

The V and J genes are TRBV4-2 and TRBJ2-2; D uncertain. The CDR3 contains 14 residues. The V gene's germline CDR1 is LGHNA and CDR2 YNFKEQ. V was shortened by 0 bases and J by 4 bases, with 6 bases between the two germline ends. The CDR3 coding sequence is TGTGCCAGCAGCCAAGATGGTAGCACCGGGGAGCTGTTTTTT. Its protein is CASSQDGSTGELFF.

This chain connects TRBV29-1 to TRBJ2-7, with TRBD2 identical over 10 bases. The trim removed 4 bases at V and 3 bases at J, leaving 12 bases unmatched. Looked up from germline, CDR1 is SQVTM and CDR2 is ANQGSEA. This CDR3 comprises 16 residues. CDR3 sequence: CSVVNCLAGVCYEQYF. As DNA, the CDR3 is TGCAGCGTTGTAAACTGCCTAGCGGGAGTATGCTACGAGCAGTACTTC.

The chain carries TRBV9 and TRBJ1-2; D unresolved. Germline V gene data show CDR1 as SGDLS and CDR2 as YYNGEE. The CDR3 totals 15 residues. The ends were cut back, 3 bases at V and 5 bases at J, with 17 bases in the middle. The CDR3 loop reads CASSASWSPDYGYTF. CDR3 nucleotides: TGTGCCAGCAGCGCGTCGTGGTCACCCGATTATGGCTACACCTTC.

This chain connects TRBV28 to TRBJ1-5; D is uncertain. In germline, CDR1 is MDHEN, CDR2 SYDVKM. The CDR3 spans 12 residues. Trimming took 7 bases from V and 3 from J, leaving 7 bases between them. CDR3 bases: TGTGCCAGCATTAAAGACAATCAGCCCCAGCATTTT. The encoded protein is CASIKDNQPQHF.

V is TRBV28 and J is TRBJ2-2; unclear D gene. CDR3 length: 11 residues. Trimming took 3 bases from V and 5 from J, leaving 1 base between them. The germline V gene encodes CDR1 MDHEN and CDR2 SYDVKM. In DNA form, the CDR3 reads TGTGCCAGCAGTTTTACCGGGGAGCTGTTTTTT. This encodes CASSFTGELFF.

The V and J genes are TRBV4-3 and TRBJ2-7, with a tentative D call TRBD2 (6 bases). Trimming removed 4 bases from V and 5 bases from J, with 21 bases in between. CDR3 length equals 16 residues. CDR1 is LGHNA and CDR2 is YSLEER in the germline V gene. CDR3 DNA: TGCGCCAGCAGCCCCGAGGGCCAGGCGGGACCGAACGAGCAGTACTTC. This codes for CASSPEGQAGPNEQYF.

The V gene is TRBV15, the J gene TRBJ2-3; TRBD1 matches 7 bases. Unmatched junction bases numbered 3, after V lost 1 base and J lost 2 bases. Per the germline V gene, CDR1 is LNHNV and CDR2 is YYDKDF (reference sequence). This CDR3 spans 15 amino acids. The CDR3 DNA reads as TGTGCCACCAGCAGAGGGGGACAGTCCACAGATACGCAGTATTTT. It is translated as CATSRGGQSTDTQYF.

The rearrangement joins TRBV5-6 to TRBJ2-7; D uncertain. Germline V gene sequence: CDR1 SGHDT, CDR2 YYEEEE. The CDR3 consists of 13 residues. V lost 6 bases, J lost 6 bases, and 16 bases lay in between. The CDR3 DNA sequence: TGTGCCAGCACCCCTAGGGCCAGTGCCGAGCAGTACTTC. Protein: CASTPRASAEQYF.

The chain links TRBV15 to TRBJ2-1; maybe TRBD1 (5 bases). Trimming shortened V by 0 bases and J by 2 bases, and 17 bases separated the two germline ends. Germline V gene data show CDR1 as LNHNV and CDR2 as YYDKDF (reference sequence). CDR3 size: 18 residues. Here the CDR3 DNA reads TGTGCCACCAGCAGAGATCAATTAGGAGAAGGGGCCTACAATGAGCAGTTCTTC. It encodes CATSRDQLGEGAYNEQFF.

The chain recombines TRBV27 with TRBJ2-5; D is unclear. Trimming left V 7 bases short and J 3 bases short, with 12 bases between. The CDR3 spans 13 residues. In germline, CDR1 is MNHEY, CDR2 SMNVEV (reference sequence). CDR3 bases: TGTGCCAGCATGAACCTAATTGAAGAGACCCAGTACTTC. This translates into CASMNLIEETQYF.

The genes are TRBV7-2 and TRBJ2-2; no reliable D call. This CDR3 is built from 14 residues. The ends were cut back, 1 base at V and 4 bases at J, with 7 bases in the middle. Germline CDR1 and CDR2: SGHTA and FQGNSA. The DNA of the CDR3 is TGTGCCAGCAGCTTAGGCGGCGGCACCGGGGAGCTGTTTTTT. It yields the protein CASSLGGGTGELFF. Supplemented by reference TRBV7-2 and TRBJ2-2, the full variable domain reads GAGVSQSPSNKVTEKGKDVELRCDPISGHTALYWYRQSLGQGLEFLIYFQGNSAPDKSGLPSDRFSAERTGGSVSTLTIQRTQQEDSAVYLCASSLGGGTGELFFGEGSRLTVL.

In its sample, this clone was seen once. The rearrangement joins TRBV6-6 to TRBJ2-1; 9 bases agree with TRBD2. V was pared by 5 bases and J by 5 bases, with 7 bases of the junction left unmatched. This CDR3 is built from 15 residues. The germline V gene has CDR1 MNHNY and CDR2 SVGAGI (reference sequence). The CDR3: CASSNLAGWDNEQFF. CDR3 DNA: TGTGCCAGCAGTAATCTAGCGGGATGGGACAATGAGCAGTTCTTC.

In its sample, this clone was seen once. The chain has TRBV5-6 and TRBJ2-7, with D tentatively TRBD2 (6 bases). The V end was cut by 3 bases, the J end by 7 bases, with 8 bases between. This CDR3 has 11 amino acids. Germline assignment: CDR1 SGHDT and CDR2 YYEEEE. The CDR3 nucleotides are TGTGCCAGCAGCTCGGAGGGGGAGCAGTACTTC. It encodes CASSSEGEQYF.

V usage is TRBV25-1 and J usage is TRBJ2-3; D is uncertain. With 1 base removed from V and 2 bases from J, the gap between germline ends came to 7 bases. This CDR3 region has 14 residues. The V gene's germline CDR1 is MGHDK and CDR2 SYGVNS. The CDR3 reads CASSEFSHTDTQYF. The DNA for the CDR3 is TGTGCCAGCAGTGAATTTTCACACACAGATACGCAGTATTTT. Full variable domain (rest looked up from reference TRBV25-1 and TRBJ2-3): EADIYQTPRYLVIGTGKKITLECSQTMGHDKMYWYQQDPGMELHLIHYSYGVNSTEKGDLSSESTVSRIRTEHFPLTLESARPSHTSQYLCASSEFSHTDTQYFGPGTRLTVL.

This clone is medium-sized. This chain connects TRBV23-1 to TRBJ1-1; tentatively, D is TRBD1 (6 bases). TRBV23-1 is filed as an ORF, its function uncertain. The CDR3 consists of 16 residues. Between the trimmed V and J ends, which lost 2 bases and 5 bases, there was a span of 18 bases. For the CDR3, the DNA is TGCGCCAGCAGTCAAAATGCCTGGCAGGGGAATACTGAAGCTTTCTTT. This encodes CASSQNAWQGNTEAFF.

This CDR3 is CASSLGANTEAFF. The CDR3 DNA reads as TGTGCCAGCAGCTTGGGGGCGAACACTGAAGCTTTCTTT. V is TRBV11-2 and J is TRBJ1-1; weak D call: TRBD1 (6 bases). The CDR3 is 13 amino acids. Trimming stripped 3 bases from V and 1 base from J, with 6 bases between. Germline loops: CDR1 SGHAT, CDR2 FQNNGV.

This chain links TRBV28 with TRBJ1-1; TRBD1 might be the D (6 bases). This CDR3 has 14 residues. Germline lookup yields CDR1 MDHEN and CDR2 SYDVKM. Trimming removed 10 bases from V and 5 bases from J, with 20 bases in between. The CDR3 DNA is TGTGCCATCTTCCTGGGGGGGCCACGGACTGAAGCTTTCTTT. Its translation is CAIFLGGPRTEAFF.

The V gene is TRBV28, the J gene TRBJ2-1, with unresolved D. CDR1 is MDHEN and CDR2 is SYDVKM in the germline V gene. The CDR3 contains 14 residues. Trimming removed 8 bases at V and 4 bases at J, with 15 bases between. The CDR3 spells CASHFPGLYNEQFF. The CDR3 DNA reads TGTGCCAGCCACTTCCCGGGCCTTTACAATGAGCAGTTCTTC.

This sequence joins TRBV5-4 and TRBJ1-1; maybe TRBD1 (6 bases). This CDR3 has 18 residues. The ends were cut back, 5 bases at V and 0 bases at J, with 23 bases in the middle. In germline, CDR1 is SGHNT, CDR2 YYREEE (reference sequence). CDR3 DNA sequence: TGTGCCAGCAGGCCAGTCGGGACATGGACCTCTATGAACACTGAAGCTTTCTTT. Residues: CASRPVGTWTSMNTEAFF. The variable domain in full, with the rest retrieved from reference TRBV5-4 and TRBJ1-1, is ETGVTQSPTHLIKTRGQQVTLRCSSQSGHNTVSWYQQALGQGPQFIFQYYREEENGRGNFPPRFSGLQFPNYSSELNVNALELDDSALYLCASRPVGTWTSMNTEAFFGQGTRLTVV.

The V gene is TRBV5-5, the J gene TRBJ2-7; 10 positions agree with TRBD2. V shed 2 bases and J 1 base; nucleotides not matched to a gene: 12. CDR1 is SGHKS, CDR2 YYEKEE, per germline (reference sequence). The CDR3 totals 18 residues. The DNA of the CDR3 is TGTGCCAGCAGCTTCGGGACTAGCGAAGGTTTGGAGTCCTACGAGCAGTACTTC. As protein: CASSFGTSEGLESYEQYF.

This rearrangement joins TRBV7-8 to TRBJ2-3, with 11 positions matching TRBD2. There are 17 residues in the CDR3. V shed 1 base, J shed 5 bases, and the junction held 8 bases outside the gene matches. CDR1 and CDR2 (germline): SGHVS, FQNEAQ. The CDR3 loop is CASSLEPLAGEQDTQYF. DNA for the CDR3: TGTGCCAGCAGCTTAGAACCACTAGCGGGAGAGCAAGATACGCAGTATTTT.